This T cell receptor (beta chain) stems from a study of CD8+ T cells in alopecia areata. The study, taken as a whole, reports: Among the top 100, expanded CD8+ clones, as well as scalp clonality, were significantly decreased by tofacitinib. Many expanded lesional clones persisted during tofacitinib (in both scalp and blood).

Treatment in this sample: oral pan-JAK inhibitor, 5-10 mg twice daily. Following RNA extraction, reverse transcription yielded cDNA that acted as the sequencing template. Sequencing used immunoSEQ multiplex PCR; TCRdb keeps in-frame clones, though not all of them. Of about 210,000 clones listed, approximately 40% are singletons. The trim removed 4 bases at V and 8 bases at J, leaving 6 bases unmatched. The CDR3 spans 14 residues. In germline, CDR1 is SGHRS, CDR2 YFSETQ. On this clone itself: Antigen unknown.

The specimen comprised CD4+ T cells sorted from blood, sampled at approximately week 37, from a patient treated with tofacitinib. The receptor was isolated from a human donor with alopecia areata. The chain carries TRBV5-1 and TRBJ1-4; 9 bases are a match to TRBD1. CDR3 bases: TGCGCCAGCAGCCCTGGGACAGGGCGGGAAAAACTGTTTTTT. This encodes CASSPGTGREKLFF.